Below are 12 T cell receptor beta chains sequenced from a single sample in a study of blood T cell repertoires in COVID-19. TCRdb's copy holds only in-frame clones and misses some; the assay was immunoSEQ multiplex PCR. The sample lists roughly 260,000 clones, over 75% occurring once. Sequencing used peripheral blood. These receptors were collected from a woman between 45 and 65 years old with acute or convalescent COVID-19.

The CDR3 spells CASSFQGKDSPLHF. The DNA for the CDR3 is TGTGCCAGCAGCTTTCAGGGGAAAGATTCACCCCTCCACTTT. The V gene is TRBV11-2, the J gene TRBJ1-6, with D possibly TRBD1 on 6 matching bases. CDR3 length: 14 residues. CDR1 SGHAT and CDR2 FQNNGV come from the germline V gene. V dropped 3 bases and J dropped 8 bases, with 11 bases sitting between them.

V is TRBV19 and J is TRBJ1-2; 8 bases are a match to TRBD1. This CDR3 has 14 amino acids. Trimming removed 7 bases from V and 5 bases from J; junction bases left unmatched: 9. Germline loops: CDR1 LNHDA, CDR2 SQIVND (reference sequence). For the CDR3, the DNA is TGTGCCAGTACCGAGACAGGGGCGCTATATGGCTACACCTTC. As protein: CASTETGALYGYTF.

The gene calls are TRBV14 and TRBJ2-3; D gene ambiguous. Trimming left V 0 bases short and J 3 bases short, with 7 bases between. The CDR3 contains 14 residues. Germline V gene lookup returns CDR1 SGHDN and CDR2 FVKESK. The CDR3 sequence: CASSQEVATDTQYF. In DNA, the CDR3 is TGTGCCAGCAGCCAAGAAGTAGCTACAGATACGCAGTATTTT.

The chain employs TRBV27 and TRBJ1-1; the D is unclear. Germline CDR1 reads MNHEY; CDR2 reads SMNVEV (reference sequence). This CDR3 has 14 residues. The V end lost 3 bases, the J end lost 0 bases, and 8 bases lay between the germline ends. The CDR3 region is CASSFGKLNTEAFF. The DNA of the CDR3 is TGTGCCAGCAGTTTTGGCAAACTGAACACTGAAGCTTTCTTT.

This chain uses TRBV10-3 with TRBJ2-7; no definite D call. The CDR3 contains 11 residues. The ends were cut back, 11 bases at V and 0 bases at J, with 8 bases in the middle. CDR1 is ENHRY and CDR2 is SYGVKD in the germline V gene. The CDR3: CASTGSYEQYF. DNA for the CDR3: TGTGCCTCCACTGGCTCCTACGAGCAGTACTTC.

The chain recombines TRBV5-1 with TRBJ1-4; a possible D gene is TRBD1 (5 bases). V was pared by 4 bases and J by 0 bases, with 7 bases between. Germline CDR1 is SGHRS and CDR2 is YFSETQ. This CDR3 contains 14 residues. The CDR3 loop is CASSQGATNEKLFF. The DNA for the CDR3 is TGCGCCAGCAGCCAGGGTGCAACTAATGAAAAACTGTTTTTT.

This chain joins TRBV6-5 and TRBJ2-3, with D uncertain. The germline gives CDR1 MNHEY, CDR2 SVGAGI. The CDR3 runs 15 residues. With 6 bases removed from V and 2 bases from J, the gap between germline ends came to 15 bases. As DNA, the CDR3 is TGTGCCAGCAGCCCCGCCCTATTCCACACAGATACGCAGTATTTT. It yields the protein CASSPALFHTDTQYF.

The rearrangement uses TRBV24-1 and TRBJ2-3; no clear D. Per germline, CDR1 KGHDR and CDR2 SFDVKD. This CDR3 is built from 15 residues. V was shortened by 7 bases and J by 0 bases, with 13 bases between the two germline ends. CDR3 in DNA: TGTGCCACCAGCCCAGCTGGAGAGAGCACAGATACGCAGTATTTT. As protein: CATSPAGESTDTQYF.

This chain links TRBV2 with TRBJ2-5, with 9 bases aligning to TRBD1. V lost 4 bases to trimming and J lost 3 bases; unmatched junction nucleotides: 0. The CDR3 has 13 amino acids. Germline assignment: CDR1 SNHLY and CDR2 FYNNEI. CDR3 loop: CASSGDREETQYF. DNA for the CDR3: TGTGCCAGCAGTGGGGACAGGGAAGAGACCCAGTACTTC.

The J gene is TRBJ2-3, the V gene TRBV3-1 (or the pseudogene TRBV3-2); D is ambiguous. This CDR3 region has 11 residues. CDR1 is LGHDT and CDR2 is YNNKEL in the germline V gene (reference sequence). Trimming cost V 8 bases and J 6 bases, with 9 bases left between them. The CDR3 sequence is CASLSSDTQYF. The DNA of the CDR3 is TGTGCCAGCCTTAGCTCGGATACGCAGTATTTT.

The chain has TRBV7-9 and TRBJ1-5; tentatively, D is TRBD1 (5 bases). The germline V gene encodes CDR1 SEHNR and CDR2 FQNEAQ (reference sequence). Trimming shortened V by 5 bases and J by 4 bases, and 15 bases separated the two germline ends. This CDR3 comprises 15 residues. CDR3 coding DNA: TGTGCCAGCAGCCCGCTTGGGGGGAAGAATCAGCCCCAGCATTTT. Residues: CASSPLGGKNQPQHF.

This chain links TRBV18 with TRBJ1-2, with D possibly TRBD1 on 6 matching bases. CDR3 size: 15 residues. V was shortened by 0 bases and J by 3 bases, with 11 bases between the two germline ends. Per germline, CDR1 KGHSH and CDR2 LQKENI. CDR3 region: CASSPPPAGDYGYTF. CDR3 DNA: TGTGCCAGCTCACCACCTCCGGCAGGGGACTATGGCTACACCTTC.